The T cell receptor beta chain described here comes from a study of cytomegalovirus exposure and HLA in healthy donors. In the study overall: Inside one of the first data releases sat about 91 million unique TCRs taken from HLA-typed donors.

The V end was cut by 3 bases, the J end by 0 bases, with 21 bases between. Germline V gives CDR1 MNHNS, CDR2 SASEGT. This CDR3 region has 18 residues. Use of 60 Vbeta and 13 Jbeta primers characterized the PCR. The assay was immunoSEQ multiplex PCR, and TCRdb's table has in-frame clones only and misses some. The sample lists 150,000 to 180,000 clones, about three quarters occurring once. Material for sequencing was PBMCs. The clonotype comes from a woman in her forties in good health and CMV-seronegative. V and J are TRBV6-1 and TRBJ2-7; TRBD1 is a possible D gene (6 bases). CDR3 DNA: TGTGCCAGCAGTGAGGAGGACAGCGCCTTTTTGAACTCCTACGAGCAGTACTTC. Translation gives CASSEEDSAFLNSYEQYF.